Each of the 21 T cell receptor beta chains below was sequenced from the same sample in a study of T-cell reconstitution after alpha-beta-depleted transplantation in children (dated by TCRdb to about 2016). The library relied on PCR. For sequencing, an Illumina HiSeq 2500 was employed. TCR library preparation used molecular barcoding, with unique molecular identifiers applied to normalize quantification of the TCRbeta repertoire. Through fastp at Q25 and MiXCR, TCRdb rebuilt clones from the public reads, retaining in-frame beta chains. Rows matching on CDR3 protein sequence are summarized as one entry with the most common DNA and genes. The sample contains 600,000 to 700,000 distinct CDR3 sequences, approximately 15% of them found a single time. The ten largest clones represent 1.1% of the sample. Specimen: PBMCs from the stem cell graft donor, collected from the stem cell graft. These receptors were collected from a human donor who donated a stem cell graft to a child with acute myeloid leukemia.

This clonotype was found a few times. This may come from a read error, since a much larger clone is one base off. The chain carries TRBV29-1 and TRBJ2-7; D possibly uses TRBD1 or TRBD2 (7 bases each). Deletions cut 6 bases from V and 4 bases from J, with 19 bases between. Germline CDR1 SQVTM, CDR2 ANQGSEA. The CDR3 extends over 14 amino acids. DNA for the CDR3: TGCAGCGTCACAGGCGGGACAGCGGGATACGAGCAGTACTTC. Translating gives CSVTGGTAGYEQYF.

The CDR3 DNA reads as TGCAGTGCTAGACTCCCCCCTGGGAGCCTTAGAAGGGAGACCCAGTACTTC. Translating gives CSARLPPGSLRRETQYF. This chain uses TRBV20-1 with TRBJ2-5; tentative D call: TRBD2 (5 bases). V gave up 2 bases and J gave up 5 bases, with 24 bases separating them. This CDR3 comprises 17 residues. From germline, CDR1 is DFQATT and CDR2 SNEGSKA (reference sequence).

This chain uses TRBV7-2 with TRBJ1-2; D unclear. Germline V lookup: CDR1 SGHTA, CDR2 FQGNSA. The CDR3 has 14 amino acids. With 5 bases removed from V and 4 bases from J, the gap between germline ends came to 14 bases. This CDR3 is CASSPRTEFYGYTF. As DNA, the CDR3 is TGTGCCAGCAGCCCCCGGACGGAATTCTATGGCTACACCTTC.

This clonotype was recorded a few times. The V call is TRBV6-5, the J call TRBJ2-5; the match to TRBD2 covers 9 bases. Germline CDR1 reads MNHEY; CDR2 reads SVGAGI. V trimming: 4 bases; J trimming: 5 bases; junction bases outside the gene matches: 14. The CDR3 is 17 amino acids. The CDR3 sequence is CASSSGLRGGQDETQYF. The CDR3 bases are TGTGCCAGCAGTTCGGGGCTGCGGGGGGGCCAGGATGAGACCCAGTACTTC.

This clonotype was detected ten times or more. The chain combines TRBV29-1 with TRBJ2-7; unclear D gene. The germline V and J ends were trimmed by 4 bases and 3 bases, with 13 bases remaining between them. CDR1 is SQVTM and CDR2 is ANQGSEA in the germline V gene. The CDR3 extends over 13 amino acids. The CDR3 region has the DNA TGCAGCGTTGTAGCTGGGCCCGACTACGAGCAGTACGTC. Encoded protein: CSVVAGPDYEQYV.

As regards this clonotype: Just one base apart from a much larger clone, this may be a read error. The rearrangement uses TRBV29-1 and TRBJ2-1; TRBD1 might be the D (6 bases). The CDR3 contains 12 residues. Looked up from germline, CDR1 is SQVTM and CDR2 is ANQGSEA. The CDR3 DNA reads TGCAGCCCAAGGACAGACTGGAATGAGCAGTGCTTC. Protein sequence: CSPRTDWNEQCF.

The gene calls are TRBV6-1 and TRBJ1-2; D is unclear. The length of the CDR3 is 14 residues. Germline V gene sequence: CDR1 MNHNS, CDR2 SASEGT. V was trimmed by 5 bases and J by 4 bases, leaving 14 bases between them. This chain's CDR3 is CASSKGDRAYGYTF. CDR3 nucleotide sequence: TGTGCCAGCAGTAAGGGTGACCGAGCCTATGGCTACACCTTC.

This clonotype was detected ten times or more. The chain combines TRBV12-3 or TRBV12-4 with TRBJ1-2; tentative D call: TRBD1 (5 bases). Trimming left V 5 bases short and J 4 bases short, with 17 bases between. The CDR3 covers 15 residues. The CDR3 here is CASSQGTGTFYGYTF. The CDR3 DNA reads as TGTGCCAGCAGTCAAGGGACCGGAACCTTCTATGGCTACACCTTC.

There are many counts of this clonotype. The V and J genes are TRBV7-6 and TRBJ2-2; 7 bases map to TRBD1. Germline-derived CDR1 and CDR2 are SGHVS and FNYEAQ. J was trimmed by 0 bases and V by 5 bases; bases with no gene match: 6. The CDR3 has 16 amino acids. CDR3 DNA: TGTGCCAGCAGCCGGTGGGACAGCGCGAACACCGGGGAGCTGTTTTTT. Its protein product is CASSRWDSANTGELFF.

This clonotype appeared a few times. V gene TRBV7-7 combines with J gene TRBJ1-1; no clear D gene. Germline assignment: CDR1 SSHAT and CDR2 FNYEAQ (reference sequence). The CDR3 contains 13 residues. V was cut by 4 bases and J by 7 bases, with 13 bases left in between. The CDR3 DNA reads TGTGCCAGCAGCTCCGACCGATTCAGTGAAGCTTTCTTT. Its translation is CASSSDRFSEAFF.

The V call is TRBV11-2, the J call TRBJ1-1; TRBD1 might be the D (6 bases). The V and J ends lost 5 bases and 5 bases respectively, with 18 bases between them. The CDR3 runs to 15 residues. CDR1 SGHAT and CDR2 FQNNGV come from the germline V gene. The CDR3 here is CASSPLRQVRTEAFF. In DNA form, the CDR3 reads TGTGCCAGCAGCCCCCTCCGACAGGTTAGGACTGAAGCTTTCTTT.

Ten or more counts support this clonotype. The chain carries TRBV20-1 and TRBJ2-3; 11 nucleotides match TRBD2. Germline V gene data show CDR1 as DFQATT and CDR2 as SNEGSKA (reference sequence). The CDR3 loop spans 16 amino acids. The V and J ends lost 1 base and 5 bases, in that order; junction bases with no gene match: 8. The CDR3: CSARAASGGKGDTQYF. Written as DNA, the CDR3 is TGCAGTGCTAGAGCCGCTAGCGGGGGGAAGGGAGATACGCAGTATTTT.

The count of this clonotype is one. A read error may be the cause here, since a much bigger clone is one base away. This chain links TRBV5-3 with TRBJ2-1; 7 nucleotides match TRBD1. TRBV5-3 is treated as an ORF (open reading frame) with a function not yet certain. The CDR3 runs 17 residues. The CDR3, as DNA: TGTGCCAGGAGCTTGAGGGACAGACTTTACCACTACAATGAGCAGTTCTTC. Translated: CARSLRDRLYHYNEQFF.

This clonotype was observed at least ten times. V is TRBV20-1 and J is TRBJ2-7, with D perhaps TRBD1 or TRBD2 (5 bases each). The germline V gene has CDR1 DFQATT and CDR2 SNEGSKA (reference sequence). Trimming took 5 bases from V and 0 from J, leaving 11 bases between them. The CDR3 runs to 13 residues. Here the CDR3 DNA reads TGCAGTGCTTCCCTCGGGGCCTCCTACGAGCAGTACGTC. Protein sequence: CSASLGASYEQYV.

This clonotype has at least ten counts. Written as DNA, the CDR3 is TGTGCCAGCAGCTTATCCGGGGGGGACTATGGCTACACCTTC. Translating gives CASSLSGGDYGYTF. The chain joins TRBV7-2 to TRBJ1-2; TRBD1 is a possible D gene (5 bases). Germline V gene data show CDR1 as SGHTA and CDR2 as FQGNSA. Between the trimmed V and J ends, which lost 2 bases and 3 bases, there was a span of 10 bases. The CDR3 extends over 14 amino acids.

The V gene is TRBV7-9, the J gene TRBJ2-1, with TRBD1 matching 7 bases. The J segment lost 8 bases and the V segment lost 5 bases, leaving 15 bases of the junction unmatched. CDR3 length equals 16 residues. CDR1 SEHNR and CDR2 FQNEAQ come from the germline V gene (reference sequence). The CDR3 DNA reads as TGTGCCAGCAGCCCAGGGGGAGCAGGACTGGGGGATGAGCAGTTCTTC. Protein product: CASSPGGAGLGDEQFF.

This clonotype appeared many times. This chain connects TRBV20-1 to TRBJ1-5, with 9 positions matching TRBD1. This CDR3 contains 13 residues. The germline V gene encodes CDR1 DFQATT and CDR2 SNEGSKA (reference sequence). V lost 5 bases, J lost 6 bases, and 5 bases stayed unmatched. CDR3 DNA: TGCAGTGCTGGGACAGGGTGGCGTCAGCCCCAGCATTTT. Amino acid sequence: CSAGTGWRQPQHF.

The V call is TRBV25-1, the J call TRBJ1-2, with D unclear. Germline-derived CDR1 and CDR2 are MGHDK and SYGVNS. V lost 5 bases and J lost 2, with 12 bases in between. The CDR3 has 14 residues. DNA for the CDR3: TGTGCCAGCAGTCCTCAAAGTGGGAACTATGGCTACACCTTC. Amino acid sequence: CASSPQSGNYGYTF.

This clonotype has a count of ten or more. V usage is TRBV29-1 and J usage is TRBJ2-7; 7 positions agree with TRBD2. Germline assignment: CDR1 SQVTM and CDR2 ANQGSEA. The CDR3 contains 12 residues. With 7 bases clipped from V and 3 bases from J, the junction kept 6 bases outside the gene matches. DNA for the CDR3: TGCAGCGCCCTGGGGGGGGACTACGAGCAGTACGTC. It specifies CSALGGDYEQYV.

This clonotype occurred a few times. The chain carries TRBV7-9 and TRBJ1-1; the D gene is possibly TRBD1 (6 bases). This CDR3 has 16 residues. Germline-derived CDR1 and CDR2 are SEHNR and FQNEAQ (reference sequence). V was cut by 0 bases and J by 1 base, with 12 bases left in between. The CDR3 is CASSLARDIPNTEAFF. The CDR3 bases are TGTGCCAGCAGCTTAGCGCGGGACATCCCGAACACTGAAGCTTTCTTT.

Turning to this clonotype: It may be a read error: a sequence one base away is much more abundant. No conserved phenylalanine or tryptophan ends this CDR3, so it is likely a read error. This rearrangement joins TRBV6-5 to TRBJ2-3; D is uncertain. CDR1 is MNHEY, CDR2 SVGAGI, per germline. V lost 0 bases and J 0 bases, leaving 7 bases between the germline ends. The CDR3 spans 15 residues. The CDR3 region is CASSYSIGSTDTQYS. DNA of the CDR3: TGTGCCAGCAGTTACTCGATAGGCAGCACAGATACGCAGTATTCT.